Listed below are T cell receptor beta chains from one sample, sequenced in a study of graft-versus-host responses after intestinal transplantation. TCRdb's copy holds only in-frame clones and misses some; the assay was immunoSEQ multiplex PCR. Counted here are about 50,000 clones, around 90% occurring once; the ten biggest clones make up 2% to 2.5%. These receptors have no identified antigens. The specimen was unstimulated CD4+ T cells sorted from spleen or lymph node cells, collected before transplant. The receptors stem from a human donor who was the organ donor for an intestinal transplant. The CDR3 runs from the conserved cysteine through the conserved F or W. A D gene is named only where the DNA matches it firmly. Rows may omit the clone size; those that give it use once, few, many or a size class.

d_gene	abundance	v_gene	j_gene	CDR3aa	CDR3nt
NA	NA	TRBV10-3	TRBJ2-7	CAISDGSNYEQYF	TGTGCCATCAGTGACGGATCCAACTACGAGCAGTACTTC
TRBD2	NA	TRBV11-2	TRBJ2-1	CASSFLLAGAGNEQFF	TGTGCCAGCAGCTTCCTACTAGCGGGAGCAGGTAATGAGCAGTTCTTC
NA	NA	TRBV7-2	TRBJ1-4	CASSFGALNEKLFF	TGTGCCAGCAGCTTCGGGGCCCTTAATGAAAAACTGTTTTTT
NA	NA	TRBV2	TRBJ2-7	CASHEAYEQYF	TGTGCCAGCCACGAGGCCTACGAGCAGTACTTC
TRBD1	NA	TRBV28	TRBJ2-5	CASSTGTGGVQETQYF	TGTGCCAGCAGCACCGGGACAGGGGGCGTCCAAGAGACCCAGTACTTC
NA	NA	TRBV28	TRBJ1-4	CASSLWGGDEKLFF	TGTGCCAGCAGTTTATGGGGGGGGGACGAAAAACTGTTTTTT
NA	NA	TRBV7-2	TRBJ2-7	CASTLYPYEQYF	TGTGCCAGCACCCTCTACCCCTACGAGCAGTACTTC
NA	NA	TRBV2	TRBJ2-2	CASSARGGTGELFF	TGTGCCAGCAGTGCAAGGGGCGGTACCGGGGAGCTGTTTTTT
TRBD1	NA	TRBV28	TRBJ1-6	CASSIRGPLRSPLHF	TGTGCCAGCAGCATCAGGGGGCCCCTCCGATCACCCCTCCACTTT
NA	NA	TRBV6-5	TRBJ1-4	CASKEREKLFF	TGTGCCAGCAAGGAGAGGGAAAAACTGTTTTTT
NA	NA	TRBV9	TRBJ2-5	CASSVGGETQYF	TGTGCCAGCAGCGTAGGGGGAGAGACCCAGTACTTC
NA	NA	TRBV4-1	TRBJ2-3	CASSQQGTDTQYF	TGCGCCAGCAGCCAACAAGGCACAGATACGCAGTATTTT
NA	NA	TRBV6-5	TRBJ1-1	CASSYGRNTEAFF	TGTGCCAGCAGTTACGGCAGGAACACTGAAGCTTTCTTT
TRBD2	NA	TRBV6-6	TRBJ2-7	CASGRLAEYEQYF	TGTGCCAGCGGGCGACTAGCGGAATACGAGCAGTACTTC
NA	NA	TRBV15	TRBJ2-2	CATSRVVRTNTGELFF	TGTGCCACCAGCAGAGTGGTCAGAACGAACACCGGGGAGCTGTTTTTT
NA	NA	TRBV28	TRBJ2-7	CASSPPASYEQYF	TGTGCCAGCAGCCCTCCCGCCTCCTACGAGCAGTACTTC
TRBD2	NA	TRBV7-2	TRBJ2-1	CASSLVGTSGYNEQFF	TGTGCCAGCAGCTTAGTCGGGACTAGCGGGTACAATGAGCAGTTCTTC
NA	NA	TRBV2	TRBJ2-7	CASREVGQTYEQYF	TGTGCCAGCAGGGAGGTAGGACAGACCTACGAGCAGTACTTC
TRBD2	NA	TRBV18	TRBJ2-7	CASSPQLAEEQYF	TGTGCCAGCTCACCCCAGCTAGCGGAAGAGCAGTACTTC
TRBD2	NA	TRBV7-9	TRBJ2-1	CASSRRGIAGDTYNEQFF	TGTGCCAGCAGCCGGCGGGGGATAGCGGGAGACACCTACAATGAGCAGTTCTTC
TRBD1	few	TRBV19	TRBJ2-7	CASSTGTGHYEQYF	TGTGCCAGTAGTACCGGGACAGGTCACTACGAGCAGTACTTC
TRBD2	NA	TRBV6-1	TRBJ2-7	CASSRAGGPNEQYF	TGTGCCAGCAGCCGGGCGGGAGGGCCGAACGAGCAGTACTTC
NA	NA	TRBV30	TRBJ1-5	CAWSVWGDNQPQHF	TGTGCCTGGAGTGTATGGGGAGACAATCAGCCCCAGCATTTT
NA	few	TRBV7-9	TRBJ1-4	CASSLRGNNEKLFF	TGTGCCAGCAGCTTACGGGGAAATAATGAAAAACTGTTTTTT
TRBD1	NA	TRBV28	TRBJ1-1	CASKGGLRNTEAFF	TGTGCCAGCAAAGGGGGCCTACGTAACACTGAAGCTTTCTTT
NA	once	TRBV29-1	TRBJ2-3	CSVDPTQRQYF	TGCAGCGTTGATCCGACTCAGAGGCAGTATTTT
TRBD2	NA	TRBV28	TRBJ2-3	CASSLGLAYADTQYF	TGTGCCAGCAGCTTGGGACTAGCGTATGCAGATACGCAGTATTTT
NA	NA	TRBV7-3	TRBJ2-5	CASSLRGQYQETQYF	TGTGCCAGCAGCTTGAGGGGCCAGTACCAAGAGACCCAGTACTTC
NA	NA	TRBV7-9	TRBJ2-7	CASSLTDLFSEQYF	TGTGCCAGCAGCTTGACGGACCTATTCAGCGAGCAGTACTTC
TRBD2	NA	TRBV18	TRBJ2-7	CASSPLAGGSYEQYF	TGTGCCAGCTCACCACTAGCGGGAGGGTCCTACGAGCAGTACTTC
NA	NA	TRBV7-8	TRBJ1-1	CASSPMNTEAFF	TGTGCCAGCAGCCCGATGAACACTGAAGCTTTCTTT
NA	NA	TRBV6-6	TRBJ1-2	CASSYPPGDYGYTF	TGTGCCAGCAGTTACCCCCCGGGGGACTATGGCTACACCTTC
NA	NA	TRBV2	TRBJ1-6	CASKNLLGSPLHF	TGTGCCAGCAAAAACCTCCTAGGTTCACCCCTCCACTTT
NA	NA	TRBV29-1	TRBJ1-2	CSVEGSPYGYTF	TGCAGCGTTGAAGGCAGTCCCTATGGCTACACCTTC
NA	NA	TRBV10-3	TRBJ2-4	CASGEGPGIQYF	TGTGCCTCCGGCGAGGGCCCTGGCATTCAGTACTTC
NA	NA	TRBV9	TRBJ2-7	CASSSRGGTAYEQYF	TGTGCCAGCAGCTCCAGAGGGGGTACGGCTTACGAGCAGTACTTC